The source of this T cell receptor beta chain is a study of HIV-infected children after antiretroviral therapy interruption (dated by TCRdb to the late 2010s). At the level of the whole study: Eight children were included: four on planned treatment interruption and four on continuous treatment, all with CD4+ count above 500 and viral load below 50 copies/ml. The interruption group had a median age of approximately 9.8 years, compared with around 8 years in the continuous treatment group. Recorded exposure to EBV and CMV was present in most of the participating children. For the interruption arm, samples were taken at week 0, at week 12, at the end of interruption (week 24 or 48), and roughly 3 years after the study ended. Continuous-treatment samples were analyzed from corresponding weeks 0, 48 and 150. Alongside thymic output measurements, TCR repertoires of children on planned treatment interruption were compared with TCR repertoires of children on continuous antiretroviral treatment. Study-level results and caveats: In naive CD4+ repertoires of PTI patients, reduced CDR3 sharing between time points was observed after interruption began, whereas many sequences were found to be shared between end of interruption and 3 years later. An increase in the naive CD4+ Gini coefficient was observed by the end of treatment interruption, suggesting clonal expansion, and a return to baseline was observed by 3 years. The small number of patients is a limitation, and caution is needed when interpreting the data. Minor non-naive CD45RA+ populations, such as EMRA or stem memory cells, might be present among the sorted CD45RA+ naive cells.

Looking up the germline V gene yields CDR1 SGHTA and CDR2 FQGNSA. V is pared back by 5 bases and J by 6 bases, with 10 bases lying between the germline termini. The CDR3 goes from the cysteine to the phenylalanine over 13 residues. Kept here is only the CDR3 DNA, which spans 39 bases and is read in frame from base 1. The table lists this clonotype with a few counts. The antigen it binds to is not known. Qualities for individual bases were not recorded, and no much larger clone is one base off. Preparation of the library involved 3' RACE. TCR libraries were generated from RNA by a 3' RACE protocol incorporating unique molecular identifiers so that PCR amplification bias could be corrected. As many as 12 amplicon libraries were pooled and then sequenced on an Illumina MiSeq using v2 2x250 paired-end chemistry. The published analysis was carried out like this. Decombinator was used to process the reads, assigning V and J genes and CDR3 and applying barcode-based correction of errors and PCR bias. Before Gini coefficients were calculated with the R ineq package, the repertoires were subsampled to the same depth. GLIPH, Hamming distance and a shared triplet metric were used to assess CDR3 similarity. TCRdb applied fastp at Q25 and MiXCR to the public reads, then kept only in-frame beta chains. Rows merge per CDR3 protein into single entries with the most common DNA and genes. The V and J calls and clone size are TCRdb's, not the authors'. Across this sample there are 45,000 to 50,000 distinct CDR3 sequences, with 4.3% seen only once. The top ten clonotypes cover 0.7% of the sample.

The intended sense of this specimen's treatment or condition label: PENTA 11 planned treatment interruption arm or continuous ART arm. The participants, all children from the United Kingdom aged 2 to 15 years, had been on at least three-drug ART for a minimum of 24 weeks. Cryopreserved PBMCs containing at least 5 million viable cells were needed, and several candidate patients were excluded because their viable PBMC yield was low. Naive CD4+ CD45RA+ CD45RO- T cells were FACS-sorted from thawed PBMCs on a FACSAria III cell sorter. Sorted cells were fixed, and RNA was extracted using the RNeasy FFPE kit followed by the RNeasy Micro kit.

This chain is built from TRBV7-2 and TRBJ2-2; a confident D gene designation cannot be given. The sample consisted of CD45RA+ CD4+ T cells from PBMCs, pooled from several time points, taken from a donor given antiretroviral therapy, either interrupted or continuous. What the cell subset or site label conveys for this sample: naive CD4+ CD45RA+ CD45RO- T cells. The sequence came from a pool of human donors with HIV. The CDR3 protein: CASSPYLPGELFF. The nucleotide sequence is TGTGCCAGCAGCCCCTACTTACCCGGGGAGCTGTTTTTT. The entire variable domain, with the stretches around the CDR3 drawn from the reference TRBV7-2 and TRBJ2-2 proteins, is GAGVSQSPSNKVTEKGKDVELRCDPISGHTALYWYRQSLGQGLEFLIYFQGNSAPDKSGLPSDRFSAERTGGSVSTLTIQRTQQEDSAVYLCASSPYLPGELFFGEGSRLTVL.